Following are 19 T cell receptor beta chains from one sample sequenced in a study of CD8 T cells in Susac syndrome. Random hexamers were used to reverse transcribe an amount of about 0.45 to 1 ug RNA. Using its own MiXCR run on the immunoSEQ multiplex PCR reads, TCRdb lists one record per CDR3 protein. This table has about 250,000 distinct CDR3 sequences, roughly 95% appearing once. The sample taken for sequencing was CD4+ T cells from PBMCs. Receptors were obtained from a human donor with multiple sclerosis.

The rearrangement joins TRBV4-1 to TRBJ2-2; maybe TRBD1 (5 bases). This CDR3 region has 17 residues. The V end lost 3 bases, the J end lost 0 bases, and 14 bases lay between the germline ends. Germline CDR1 MGHRA, CDR2 YSYEKL. As DNA, the CDR3 is TGCGCCAGCAGCCAGGGGATGGGGCAGGCGAACACCGGGGAGCTGTTTTTT. Its translation: CASSQGMGQANTGELFF.

The V call is TRBV5-8, the J call TRBJ1-5; TRBD1 is a possible D gene (5 bases). The CDR3 has 14 amino acids. The V and J ends lost 0 bases and 6 bases respectively, with 10 bases between them. Germline CDR1 is SGHTS and CDR2 is YDEGEE. CDR3 nucleotides: TGTGCCAGCAGCTTGGGGGGGAGGGTTCAGCCCCAGCATTTT. Translated, it gives CASSLGGRVQPQHF. Based on the CDR3 plus reference TRBV5-8 and TRBJ1-5, the full variable domain is EAGVTQSPTHLIKTRGQQATLRCSPISGHTSVYWYQQALGLGLQFLLWYDEGEERNRGNFPPRFSGRQFPNYSSELNVNALELEDSALYLCASSLGGRVQPQHFGDGTRLSIL.

V usage is TRBV20-1 and J usage is TRBJ2-2; 8 nucleotides match TRBD2. The CDR3 runs 15 residues. Germline V lookup: CDR1 DFQATT, CDR2 SNEGSKA (reference sequence). V was clipped by 5 bases and J by 6 bases; unmatched bases: 11. The CDR3, as DNA: TGCAGTGCTGAAGCCGGGACTAGTCGGGCCGGGGAGCTGTTTTTT. Translated, it gives CSAEAGTSRAGELFF.

This sequence joins TRBV30 and TRBJ2-1, with TRBD2 matching 9 bases. This CDR3 has 15 amino acids. In germline, CDR1 is GTSNPN, CDR2 SVGIG (reference sequence). V trimming: 7 bases; J trimming: 4 bases; junction bases outside the gene matches: 11. The CDR3 nucleotides are TGTGCCTCCTTTAAACTAGCGGGTGGATACAATGAGCAGTTCTTC. It specifies CASFKLAGGYNEQFF.

This clonotype was observed a single time. The chain is built from TRBV13 and TRBJ2-3, with 11 bases identical to TRBD2. This CDR3 has 22 amino acids. Germline V CDR1 and CDR2: PRHDT, FYEKMQ (reference sequence). Germline trimming cut 3 bases from V and 3 bases from J; bases unmatched to any gene: 23. The CDR3 is CASSFGGTAVVSGRAGTDTQYF. CDR3 nucleotides: TGTGCCAGCAGCTTTGGGGGGACAGCCGTTGTTAGCGGGAGGGCCGGAACAGATACGCAGTATTTT. Looking up the rest from reference TRBV13 and TRBJ2-3 gives the full variable domain: AAGVIQSPRHLIKEKRETATLKCYPIPRHDTVYWYQQGPGQDPQFLISFYEKMQSDKGSIPDRFSAQQFSDYHSELNMSSLELGDSALYFCASSFGGTAVVSGRAGTDTQYFGPGTRLTVL.

The chain has TRBV5-1 and TRBJ1-1; a weak D match, TRBD1 (5 bases). The CDR3 consists of 12 residues. Trimming stripped 6 bases from V and 6 bases from J, with 12 bases between. Germline CDR1 reads SGHRS; CDR2 reads YFSETQ. The DNA for the CDR3 is TGCGCCAGCACCCCCGGGGGGTCTGAAGCTTTCTTT. Its translation: CASTPGGSEAFF.

The chain employs TRBV7-2 and TRBJ2-3; TRBD2 might be the D (6 bases). Germline lookup yields CDR1 SGHTA and CDR2 FQGNSA. CDR3 length equals 16 residues. Trimming cost V 4 bases and J 8 bases, with 22 bases left between them. The DNA for the CDR3 is TGTGCCAGCAGCTCGTTATTAGCGGACCCGTTGAGTACGCAGTATTTT. Residues: CASSSLLADPLSTQYF.

The chain is built from TRBV5-4 and TRBJ2-3; a weak D match, TRBD2 (5 bases). Germline lookup yields CDR1 SGHNT and CDR2 YYREEE (reference sequence). The CDR3 is 15 amino acids. Trimming left V 4 bases short and J 4 bases short, with 16 bases between. In DNA, the CDR3 is TGTGCCAGCAGCCTGGGGTCGCCGGACTCAGATACGCAGTATTTT. Its translation is CASSLGSPDSDTQYF.

This chain links TRBV20-1 with TRBJ2-5, with D unresolved. The CDR3 loop spans 13 amino acids. The germline V gene encodes CDR1 DFQATT and CDR2 SNEGSKA (reference sequence). The V end lost 7 bases, the J end lost 3 bases, and 15 bases lay between the germline ends. The CDR3 bases are TGCAGTGTCCCGGGCGTCCTAAAAGAGACCCAGTACTTC. It specifies CSVPGVLKETQYF.

CDR3 protein: CASSLEGGPLNTEAFF. The CDR3 bases are TGTGCCAGCAGCTTAGAAGGGGGGCCCCTGAACACTGAAGCTTTCTTT. The V call is TRBV13, the J call TRBJ1-1; D is perhaps TRBD1 (6 bases). Trimming shortened V by 1 base and J by 0 bases, and 12 bases separated the two germline ends. The germline V gene encodes CDR1 PRHDT and CDR2 FYEKMQ (reference sequence). The length of the CDR3 is 16 residues.

This clonotype turned up a few times. The CDR3, as DNA: TGTGCCAGCAGCCAAGATCAACTAGCGGCGGAAACCGGGGAGCTGTTTTTT. The encoded protein is CASSQDQLAAETGELFF. This chain links TRBV3-1 with TRBJ2-2; 8 bases align to TRBD2. This CDR3 has 17 amino acids. V lost 0 bases and J lost 5; bases outside the gene matches: 8. CDR1 and CDR2 (germline): LGHDT, YNNKEL (reference sequence).

As to this clonotype: Germline and junction disagree at one end, which may indicate a read error. This chain uses TRBV29-1 with TRBJ1-5; perhaps TRBD1 as D (6 bases). The CDR3 runs to 13 residues. Germline CDR1 and CDR2: SQVTM and ANQGSEA. CDR3 protein: CSVQDRNNQPQHF. DNA for the CDR3: TGCAGCGTTCAAGACAGGAACAATCAGCCCCAGCATTTT.

The chain has TRBV27 and TRBJ1-1; D is perhaps TRBD1 (5 bases). Trimming removed 5 bases from V and 7 bases from J, with 14 bases in between. Germline values: CDR1 MNHEY, CDR2 SMNVEV (reference sequence). The CDR3 contains 13 residues. The CDR3 sequence is CASSPRGRIEAFF. CDR3 bases: TGTGCCAGCAGTCCCCGGGGACGGATTGAAGCTTTCTTT.

The genes are TRBV7-9 and TRBJ1-4, with 7 bases aligning to TRBD1. This CDR3 comprises 15 residues. With V trimmed by 5 bases and J by 7 bases, 10 bases remained unmatched. CDR1 and CDR2 from the germline V gene are SEHNR and FQNEAQ (reference sequence). CDR3 in DNA: TGTGCCAGCAGCACCATTGAGGGGGCGGGTGAAAAACTGTTTTTT. Amino acids: CASSTIEGAGEKLFF.

The chain has TRBV2 and TRBJ1-2; D is perhaps TRBD1 (5 bases). The germline gives CDR1 SNHLY, CDR2 FYNNEI. The CDR3 is made up of 14 amino acids. The V and J ends lost 3 bases and 1 base respectively, with 9 bases between them. CDR3: CASSDRGVNYGYTF. In DNA, the CDR3 is TGTGCCAGCAGTGATCGAGGGGTTAACTATGGCTACACCTTC.

This chain joins TRBV3-1 and TRBJ2-7; D not certain. CDR3 length: 12 amino acids. V lost 1 base and J 3 bases, leaving 4 bases between the germline ends. Germline assignment: CDR1 LGHDT and CDR2 YNNKEL (reference sequence). Here the CDR3 reads CASSQAGYEQYF. DNA of the CDR3: TGTGCCAGCAGCCAAGCGGGCTACGAGCAGTACTTC.

This chain joins TRBV7-2 and TRBJ2-1; 10 nucleotides align to TRBD1. This CDR3 is 18 amino acids long. Per germline, CDR1 SGHTA and CDR2 FQGNSA. V shed 5 bases and J 0 bases; nucleotides not matched to a gene: 10. The CDR3, as DNA: TGTGCCAGCAGCACCCGGGACAGGGGTCCTAGCTCCTACAATGAGCAGTTCTTC. It specifies CASSTRDRGPSSYNEQFF.

The sample holds one count of this clonotype. The rearrangement links TRBV3-1 to TRBJ1-2; D not certain. This CDR3 spans 14 amino acids. V lost 1 base and J 8 bases, leaving 14 bases between the germline ends. Germline CDR1 reads LGHDT; CDR2 reads YNNKEL (reference sequence). The CDR3 bases are TGTGCCAGCAGCCAAGCAGCGGGATTCAAGGGCTACACCTTC. Translating gives CASSQAAGFKGYTF.

The V and J genes are TRBV29-1 and TRBJ2-5, with D maybe TRBD1 (5 bases). Germline CDR1 SQVTM, CDR2 ANQGSEA. This CDR3 is built from 12 residues. Deletions cut 5 bases from V and 2 bases from J, with 9 bases between. The CDR3 coding sequence is TGCAGCGTTTTCAGGGCTCAAGAGACCCAGTACTTC. Its protein is CSVFRAQETQYF.